Below, 18 T cell receptor beta chains from the same sample are listed, as sequenced in a study of Graves' ophthalmopathy and Graves' hyperthyroidism (dated by TCRdb to the late 2010s). The run used an Illumina HiSeq 2000. For repertoire sequencing, the TCR beta CDR3 regions were amplified from RNA transcripts. A first-round RT-PCR used HTBI primers with the Qiagen OneStep RT-PCR kit, followed by a second-round multiplex PCR, size selection and purification. In-frame beta chains were kept once TCRdb had trimmed the public reads at Q25 with fastp and called clones with MiXCR. Here each entry gathers all rows of one CDR3 protein and keeps the most common genes and DNA. This sample comprises 260,000 or so distinct CDR3 sequences, less than 55% of them detected only once. The ten largest clonotypes hold about half of the sample. The sample taken for sequencing was peripheral blood. Every receptor here comes from an adult man with Graves' ophthalmopathy.

V is TRBV27 and J is TRBJ2-7; 7 bases are a match to TRBD2. This CDR3 has 15 residues. Germline values: CDR1 MNHEY, CDR2 SMNVEV (reference sequence). J was trimmed by 2 bases and V by 4 bases; bases with no gene match: 8. CDR3 protein: CASSYSPSGAYEQYF. The CDR3 DNA reads as TGTGCCAGCAGTTACTCGCCTAGCGGTGCCTACGAGCAGTACTTC.

The chain joins TRBV7-8 to TRBJ1-3; unclear D gene. Germline values: CDR1 SGHVS, CDR2 FQNEAQ. The CDR3 is 16 amino acids. Deletions cut 5 bases from V and 0 bases from J, with 14 bases between. CDR3 region: CASSMRPGSSGNTIYF. The CDR3 nucleotides read TGTGCCAGCAGCATGAGGCCGGGCAGCTCTGGAAACACCATATATTTT.

The genes are TRBV2 and TRBJ1-4, with a weak D call TRBD1 (6 bases). Trimming cost V 5 bases and J 7 bases, with 17 bases left between them. The germline V gene has CDR1 SNHLY and CDR2 FYNNEI. The CDR3 length is 15 residues. CDR3 residues: CASSYYGGTLEKLFF. As DNA, the CDR3 is TGTGCCAGCAGTTATTATGGCGGGACACTTGAAAAACTGTTTTTT.

This clonotype was detected a few times. In DNA form, the CDR3 reads TGTGCCAGCAGCACCGACAGGAGAAGCTCCTACGAGCAGTACTTC. Translation: CASSTDRRSSYEQYF. J is TRBJ2-7 and V is TRBV7-9; maybe TRBD1 (6 bases). Germline lookup yields CDR1 SEHNR and CDR2 FQNEAQ (reference sequence). There are 15 residues in the CDR3. V was pared by 5 bases and J by 0 bases, with 14 bases between.

In this sample, this clonotype turned up a few times. J is TRBJ2-2 and V is TRBV5-8; 8 nucleotides align to TRBD1. The germline gives CDR1 SGHTS, CDR2 YDEGEE. This CDR3 region has 14 residues. The junction had 0 bases not matched to a gene; V was cut back by 4 bases and J by 1 base. The CDR3, as DNA: TGTGCCAGCAGCGGGACAGGGAACACCGGGGAGCTGTTTTTT. Protein product: CASSGTGNTGELFF.

Notes on this clonotype: One end of the junction fails to match germline, which may point to a read error. V usage is TRBV29-1 and J usage is TRBJ2-2, with D perhaps matching TRBD2 (6 bases). The CDR3 totals 11 residues. The V gene's germline CDR1 is SQVTM and CDR2 ANQGSEA. CDR3 residues: CSGGDTGGLFF. CDR3 nucleotide sequence: TGCAGCGGCGGAGACACCGGGGGGCTGTTTTTT.

This clonotype was picked up a small number of times. The CDR3 coding sequence is TGCAGCGGTCACAGGGGCGGAAACTATGGCTACACCTTC. Protein product: CSGHRGGNYGYTF. The gene calls are TRBV29-1 and TRBJ1-2, with TRBD1 matching over 7 bases. With V trimmed by 7 bases and J by 2 bases, 7 bases remained unmatched. Germline V lookup: CDR1 SQVTM, CDR2 ANQGSEA. The CDR3 contains 13 residues.

This clonotype was observed a handful of times. J is TRBJ1-1 and V is TRBV20-1; no definite D call. This CDR3 is built from 11 residues. From germline, CDR1 is DFQATT and CDR2 SNEGSKA (reference sequence). V was shortened by 1 base and J by 1 base, with 1 base between the two germline ends. As DNA, the CDR3 is TGCAGTGCTAGAGGGAACACTGAAGCTTTCTTT. Translated: CSARGNTEAFF.

The table lists this clonotype with many counts. The genes are TRBV10-3 and TRBJ1-1, with D unclear. Trimming cost V 10 bases and J 0 bases, with 6 bases left between them. This CDR3 comprises 11 residues. Germline V gene data show CDR1 as ENHRY and CDR2 as SYGVKD. In DNA form, the CDR3 reads TGTGCCACCGGCGTGAACACTGAAGCTTTCTTT. It translates to CATGVNTEAFF.

This clonotype was recorded at least ten times. The J gene is TRBJ1-5, the V gene TRBV29-1, with D perhaps TRBD1 (5 bases). V was cut by 0 bases and J by 9 bases, with 15 bases left in between. The germline V gene has CDR1 SQVTM and CDR2 ANQGSEA. This CDR3 region has 14 residues. As DNA, the CDR3 is TGCAGCGTTGAAGAGGGAGAGGGGAAGGGGCCCCAGCATTTT. This codes for CSVEEGEGKGPQHF.

To note about this clonotype: One end of the junction fails to match germline, which may point to a read error. The chain has TRBV11-2 and TRBJ1-4; 7 positions match TRBD1. The CDR3 covers 19 residues. Looked up from germline, CDR1 is SGHAT and CDR2 is FQNNGV. CDR3 bases: TGTGCCAGCAGTTTAGGGGGCTTCAGGGGGGCCGCAACTAATGAAAAACTGTTTTTT. Amino acids: CASSLGGFRGAATNEKLFF.

This rearrangement joins TRBV20-1 to TRBJ1-1, with 7 bases lining up with TRBD1. The CDR3 spans 15 residues. CDR1 DFQATT and CDR2 SNEGSKA come from the germline V gene (reference sequence). Trimming removed 7 bases from V and 0 bases from J; junction bases left unmatched: 11. The CDR3 protein is CSGRGTALMNTEAFF. The CDR3 DNA follows: TGCAGTGGCAGGGGGACAGCTCTAATGAACACTGAAGCTTTCTTT.

This clonotype appeared a few times. This chain uses TRBV7-2 with TRBJ1-2; D may be TRBD1 (6 bases). V was shortened by 5 bases and J by 4 bases, with 14 bases between the two germline ends. Looked up from germline, CDR1 is SGHTA and CDR2 is FQGNSA. The length of the CDR3 is 14 residues. This chain's CDR3 is CASSPGEGVYGYTF. The CDR3 DNA follows: TGTGCCAGCAGCCCCGGCGAGGGGGTCTATGGCTACACCTTC.

The chain joins TRBV20-1 to TRBJ1-5; D is undetermined. Germline values: CDR1 DFQATT, CDR2 SNEGSKA (reference sequence). The CDR3 loop spans 14 amino acids. Trimming pared 6 bases from V and 6 bases from J, leaving 18 bases between. CDR3: CSAADGVVGQPQHF. In DNA form, the CDR3 reads TGCAGTGCGGCGGACGGGGTTGTGGGTCAGCCCCAGCATTTT.

This clonotype appeared many times. The chain uses TRBV7-9 and TRBJ2-7; no definite D call. The germline V gene encodes CDR1 SEHNR and CDR2 FQNEAQ (reference sequence). Trimming shortened V by 3 bases and J by 6 bases, and 15 bases separated the two germline ends. The CDR3 consists of 14 residues. In DNA form, the CDR3 reads TGTGCCAGCAGCTTGGGTGAGGTTGGCCGCGAGCAGTACTTC. Amino acid sequence: CASSLGEVGREQYF.

This chain links TRBV29-1 with TRBJ2-2; D call uncertain. V gave up 0 bases and J gave up 6 bases, with 5 bases separating them. This CDR3 contains 12 residues. CDR1 is SQVTM and CDR2 is ANQGSEA in the germline V gene. The CDR3 loop is CSVEDLSGELFF. For the CDR3, the DNA is TGCAGCGTTGAAGATCTATCCGGGGAGCTGTTTTTT.

The chain couples TRBV7-9 to TRBJ2-7, with TRBD2 matching over 15 bases. Per germline, CDR1 SEHNR and CDR2 FQNEAQ (reference sequence). The CDR3 totals 16 residues. The V segment lost 5 bases and the J segment 9 bases; nucleotides outside the gene matches: 11. Written as DNA, the CDR3 is TGTGCCAGCAGCCGGGGACTAGCGGGAGGCCCGGATACGCAGTACTTC. Translation gives CASSRGLAGGPDTQYF. Using reference TRBV7-9 and TRBJ2-7 for the parts outside the CDR3, the full variable domain is DTGVSQNPRHKITKRGQNVTFRCDPISEHNRLYWYRQTLGQGPEFLTYFQNEAQLEKSRLLSDRFSAERPKGSFSTLEIQRTEQGDSAMYLCASSRGLAGGPDTQYFGPGTRLTVT.

This clonotype was seen just once. This chain joins TRBV28 and TRBJ2-7; 9 bases are a match to TRBD1. Germline CDR1 MDHEN, CDR2 SYDVKM. The junction had 8 bases not matched to a gene; V was cut back by 3 bases and J by 5 bases. The CDR3 is made up of 15 amino acids. The CDR3 DNA reads TGTGCCAGCAGTTTTGGGACAGGGTTCAGGAACGAGCAGTACTTC. As protein: CASSFGTGFRNEQYF.